This entry features one TCR beta chain sequence. Its antigen is undetermined. The sample is drawn from a study of T-cell memory formation after mild COVID-19. Study summary: The TCR clusters were mostly specific to one donor.

Trimming shortened V by 4 bases and J by 8 bases, and 12 bases separated the two germline ends. The CDR3 spans 13 residues. Germline-derived CDR1 and CDR2 are KGHSH and LQKENI. It was 5'RACE with constant-segment primers that produced the TCR alpha and TCR beta cDNA libraries, which carried sample barcodes and UMIs. Each CDR3 protein is one row after TCRdb ran MiXCR on the 5' RACE reads. The table includes around 370,000 distinct CDR3 sequences, more than 20% detected once. The study, taken as a whole, reports: The study detected some responding clones in pre-infection memory, suggesting cross-reactive memory joined. Confirmation of SARS-CoV-2 specificity was lacking for second-wave clones peaking day 37.

The receptor's source is an adult woman who had mild COVID-19 (a few samples of this study predate the infection). Cell type and time point are not known. Sequencing input: PBMCs or a T cell subset sorted from them (not recorded which). V gene TRBV18 combines with J gene TRBJ2-1; D might be TRBD2 (5 bases). The CDR3 sequence is CASSRSGLDEQFF. CDR3 in DNA: TGTGCCAGCTCACGATCCGGACTCGATGAGCAGTTCTTC.